The T cell receptor (beta chain) described here comes from a study of cytomegalovirus exposure and HLA in healthy donors. Germline values: CDR1 SGHKS, CDR2 YYEKEE (reference sequence). The CDR3 runs to 16 residues. Trimming cost V 3 bases and J 2 bases; bases outside gene matches: 7. Assay used: immunoSEQ multiplex PCR; TCRdb lists only in-frame clones, some missing. This table has about 120,000 clones, approximately 87% appearing once. This clone appeared a single time. The sequence was obtained from a woman in her thirties in good health and CMV-seronegative. The sequenced sample consisted of PBMCs. The rearrangement links TRBV5-5 to TRBJ1-2; 10 nucleotides align to TRBD1. As DNA, the CDR3 is TGTGCCAGCAGCTACATTTCGGGACAGGGGAACTATGGCTACACCTTC. Amino acid sequence: CASSYISGQGNYGYTF.